A selection of T cell receptor beta chains follows, all from one sample in a study of metastatic and nonmetastatic thyroid tumors. TCRdb called clones again from the PCR reads with MiXCR. The data contain some 30,000 clones, under 30% of them seen just once; the ten biggest clones take up 30%. The source material was blood. The receptors shown here come from a female donor with papillary thyroid cancer or a benign thyroid nodule (not recorded which). Some clones in this sample may be carry-over from other donors' samples. Each CDR3 is given with its conserved first and last residue. The D gene is left open where the match is weak. Size is stated for part of the rows, as once, few or many counts, or as a class when the clone is expanded.

>-|TRBJ1-6|-|TRBV3-1|15
TGTGCCAGCAGCCAGTTTGGGCCCGTCGGTTCACCCCTCCACTTT
CASSQFGPVGSPLHF
>-|TRBJ2-2|TRBD1|TRBV11-3|16
TGTGCCAGCAGCTCCACAGGGGGGTGGTCAGGCGGGGAGCTGTTTTTT
CASSSTGGWSGGELFF
>-|TRBJ1-1|-|TRBV5-5|14
TGTGCCAGCAGCATCCGGGACGGGAACACTGAAGCTTTCTTT
CASSIRDGNTEAFF
>-|TRBJ2-6|-|TRBV5-1|16
TGCGCCAGCAGCACAGACCGCTTTTCTGGGGCCAACGTCCTGACTTTC
CASSTDRFSGANVLTF
>many|TRBJ1-4|-|TRBV4-1|12
TGCGCCAGCAGCCCCGATTACGAGAAACTGTTTTTT
CASSPDYEKLFF
>many|TRBJ2-1|TRBD2|TRBV28|17
TGTGCCAGCGTATTAGCGGGAAGGGGTCCTAAAATCAATGAGCAGTTCTTC
CASVLAGRGPKINEQFF
>many|TRBJ1-1|-|TRBV11-2|17
TGTGCCAGCAGCTTACTGCCTCTTACAGGTGGCTACACTGAAGCTTTCTTT
CASSLLPLTGGYTEAFF
>few|TRBJ1-1|TRBD1|TRBV28|15
TGTGCCAGCAGCCTCCTGGGGACAGTGAACACTGAAGCTTTCTTT
CASSLLGTVNTEAFF
>many|TRBJ2-1|-|TRBV4-1|16
TGCGCCAGCAGCCAGGAAGGGGGTAGCGAATACAATGAGCAGTTCTTC
CASSQEGGSEYNEQFF
>-|TRBJ1-5|TRBD1|TRBV5-6|16
TGTGCCAGCAGCCGAACAAGGACAGGGTGGGATCAGCCCCAGCATTTT
CASSRTRTGWDQPQHF
>once|TRBJ1-6|-|TRBV20-1|17
TGCAGTGCTAGAGATGCCCTTTATGGGGGGGCAGATTCACCCCTCCACTTT
CSARDALYGGADSPLHF
>medium-sized|TRBJ1-5|-|TRBV6-2/TRBV6-3|13
TGTGCCAGCAGTTACTCAGTTTATCAGCCCCAGCATTTT
CASSYSVYQPQHF
>few|TRBJ1-4|-|TRBV30|15
TGTGCCTGGAGTGGGGACATCGCGGCTAATGAAAAACTGTTTTTT
CAWSGDIAANEKLFF
>many|TRBJ2-2|TRBD1|TRBV9|15
TGTGCCAGCAGCGCACGGGACAGGGGGAACGGGGAGCTGTTTTTT
CASSARDRGNGELFF
>medium-sized|TRBJ2-7|-|TRBV6-1|14
TGTGCCAGCACCGTGGACGGTAGCTCCTACGAGCAGTACTTC
CASTVDGSSYEQYF
>few|TRBJ1-1|-|TRBV19|14
TGTGCCAGTAGTATTGAATGGGAGAACACTGAAGCTTTCTTT
CASSIEWENTEAFF
>-|TRBJ2-5|-|TRBV28|14
TGTGCCAGCAGTTCCCTACAGGGACTGGAGACCCAGTACTTC
CASSSLQGLETQYF
>few|TRBJ2-3|-|TRBV12-3/TRBV12-4|17
TGTGCCAGCACCGAATGGGGGCGGGCGCGGAGCACAGATACACAGTATTTT
CASTEWGRARSTDTQYF
>many|TRBJ1-6|-|TRBV3-1|17
TGTGCCAGCAGCCGCTCACAGGGACGGGGTAATAATTCACCCCTCCACTTT
CASSRSQGRGNNSPLHF
>many|TRBJ2-1|TRBD2|TRBV2|16
TGTGCCAGCAGTTCGACTAGCGGGTCCCCCTACAATGAGCAGTTCTTC
CASSSTSGSPYNEQFF
>few|TRBJ2-1|TRBD1|TRBV6-4|15
TGTGCCAGCAGTCCTGGGACAGGGGAAGGGAATGAGCAGTTCTTC
CASSPGTGEGNEQFF
>-|TRBJ2-7|-|TRBV20-1|12
TGCAGTGCTAGTCAAAGCTCCTACGAGCAGTACTTC
CSASQSSYEQYF
>-|TRBJ2-3|-|TRBV20-1|12
TGCAGTGCTACCGCCGGCACAGATACGCAGTATTTT
CSATAGTDTQYF
>once|TRBJ2-7|-|TRBV20-1|13
TGCAGTGCTAGAGAAGGCTACTCCTACGAGCAGTACTTC
CSAREGYSYEQYF
>once|TRBJ2-1|TRBD2|TRBV20-1|19
TGCAGTGCTCCCTCGCAGACTAGCGGGAGGATGGACGGGACCAATGAGCAGTTCTTC
CSAPSQTSGRMDGTNEQFF
>few|TRBJ2-7|TRBD2|TRBV28|16
TGTGCCAGCTCCGCGACCTTAGCGGGGGATTACTACGAGCAGTACTTC
CASSATLAGDYYEQYF
>medium-sized|TRBJ2-7|TRBD1|TRBV20-1|14
TGCAGTGCGAGCTCCTGGACAGGGACGTACGAGCAGTACTTC
CSASSWTGTYEQYF
>-|TRBJ1-2|-|TRBV19|13
TGTGCCAGTAGTATTTGGGGTGATTATGGCTACACCTTC
CASSIWGDYGYTF
>-|TRBJ1-1|-|TRBV6-5|14
TGTGCCAGCAGTTTTTTCGACCGTAACACTGAAGCTTTCTTT
CASSFFDRNTEAFF
>many|TRBJ2-2|-|TRBV28|21
TGTGCCAGCCAGCCAGGTGATGCGGGGATGACTGCGATCGCGAACACCGGGGAGCTGTTTTTT
CASQPGDAGMTAIANTGELFF
>-|TRBJ2-1|TRBD2|TRBV5-1|14
TGCGCCAGCAGAGGAACTAGCGGTTACAATGAGCAGTTCTTC
CASRGTSGYNEQFF
>few|TRBJ2-3|TRBD2|TRBV6-2/TRBV6-3|15
TGTGCCAGCAGACTACTAGCGACCTCGGGAGATACGCAGTATTTT
CASRLLATSGDTQYF
>-|TRBJ2-7|TRBD1|TRBV20-1|14
TGCAGTGCCTCCCCCGGACAGGGGGCATTCGAGCAGTACTTC
CSASPGQGAFEQYF
>many|TRBJ2-1|-|TRBV7-2|14
TGTGCCAGCAGCCTCCACCAGGGTAACGGGGAGCAGTTCTTC
CASSLHQGNGEQFF
>many|TRBJ1-5|-|TRBV11-2|15
TGTGCCAGCAGCTTAGGTGAGGCAGGTCGGCAGCCCCAGCATTTT
CASSLGEAGRQPQHF
>many|TRBJ2-5|-|TRBV18|13
TGTGCCAGCTCACGGGAGTACCAAGAGACCCAGTACTTC
CASSREYQETQYF
>-|TRBJ2-7|TRBD2|TRBV4-1|15
TGCGCCAGCAGCCAAGTGGGGGGGGGTTCCTACGAGCAGTACTTC
CASSQVGGGSYEQYF
>few|TRBJ1-1|-|TRBV12-3/TRBV12-4|13
TGTGCCAGCAGGGGGGTGTCAAACACTGAAGCTTTCTTT
CASRGVSNTEAFF
>-|TRBJ2-3|TRBD2|TRBV2|17
TGTGCCAGCAGTGGGACTAGCGGGGGGCTACACACAGATACGCAGTATTTT
CASSGTSGGLHTDTQYF
>few|TRBJ1-2|-|TRBV15|16
TGTGCCACCAGCAGAGGAGGCAGGGGAGTCGACTATGGCTACACCTTC
CATSRGGRGVDYGYTF
>many|TRBJ1-4|-|TRBV28|15
TGTGCCAGCAGTTTATGGCAGGGGAGTAATGAAAAACTGTTTTTT
CASSLWQGSNEKLFF
>many|TRBJ1-2|-|TRBV7-9|12
TGTGCCAGCAGCTTACCAGGCTATGGCTACACCTTC
CASSLPGYGYTF
>-|TRBJ1-5|-|TRBV28|17
TGTGCCAGCAGCCCTATGGGAGGGATCATTAGCAATCAGCCCCAGCATTTT
CASSPMGGIISNQPQHF
>many|TRBJ2-3|TRBD2|TRBV4-2|17
TGTGCCAGCAGCCAAGGTCTCGCGGGAGGATGGGTAGATACGCAGTATTTT
CASSQGLAGGWVDTQYF
>-|TRBJ1-1|-|TRBV18|15
TGTGCCAGCTCACCATCCCGAGGGGGAGACACTGAAGCTTTCTTT
CASSPSRGGDTEAFF
>-|TRBJ1-1|TRBD1|TRBV30|12
TGTGCCTGGAGTACAGGGGTCACTGAAGCTTTCTTT
CAWSTGVTEAFF
>medium-sized|TRBJ2-2|-|TRBV20-1|13
TGCAGTGCCAGGGACGAGAACACCGGGGAGCTGTTTTTT
CSARDENTGELFF
>many|TRBJ1-1|-|TRBV7-3|13
TGTGCCAGCAGCACCGGGCCGAATAATGAAGCTTTCTTT
CASSTGPNNEAFF
>many|TRBJ2-7|TRBD2|TRBV4-2|15
TGTGCCAGCAGCCACGGGACTAGCGGTGCCTACGAGCAGTACTTC
CASSHGTSGAYEQYF
>many|TRBJ1-1|-|TRBV18|13
TGTGCCAGCTCACCACGGGGGAACACTGAAGCTTTCTTT
CASSPRGNTEAFF
>-|TRBJ2-7|TRBD1|TRBV28|13
TGTGCCGATGATGGGCAGGGGGCTGGCGAGCAGTACTTC
CADDGQGAGEQYF
>-|TRBJ1-2|-|TRBV28|14
TGTGCCAGCAGTCTGGACCAACAGGAGAATGGCTACACCTTC
CASSLDQQENGYTF
>-|TRBJ2-1|-|TRBV6-1|12
TGTGCCAGCCTTTTCAGGGACCATGAGCAGTTCTTC
CASLFRDHEQFF
>once|TRBJ2-7|-|TRBV29-1|12
TGCAGCGCTGTGACTACATCCTACGAGCAGTACTTC
CSAVTTSYEQYF
>-|TRBJ1-1|TRBD1|TRBV9|14
TGTGCCAGCAGCACAGGGACAGGAAACACTGAAGCTTTCTTT
CASSTGTGNTEAFF
>-|TRBJ2-1|-|TRBV19|14
TGTGCCAGTAGGTCGGAGGGATTCTACAATGAGCAGTTCTTC
CASRSEGFYNEQFF
>-|TRBJ1-2|-|TRBV5-5|14
TGTGCCAGCAGCGGATGGGGGGCGCAGGGTGGCTACACCTTC
CASSGWGAQGGYTF
>-|TRBJ1-3|TRBD1|TRBV6-1|15
TGTGCCAGCAGTGCGGACAGGAACTCTGGAAACACCATATATTTT
CASSADRNSGNTIYF
>many|TRBJ1-6|-|TRBV20-1|13
TGCAGTGCTAGTGTTGCGGACAATTCACCCCTCCACTTT
CSASVADNSPLHF
>medium-sized|TRBJ1-2|-|TRBV7-3|15
TGTGCCAGCAGCTTGTTCTCATCCCTACGTTATGGCTACACCTTC
CASSLFSSLRYGYTF